Presented here are 31 T cell receptor beta chains from one specimen sequenced in a study of blood T cell repertoires in COVID-19. This table comes from immunoSEQ multiplex PCR, and its TCRdb copy is limited to in-frame clones, with some not included. The sample yields roughly 140,000 clones, 80% seen once. Material for sequencing was peripheral blood. Receptors originate from a woman aged 45-60 years with acute or convalescent COVID-19.

The chain recombines TRBV29-1 with TRBJ1-1, with no clear D. Looked up from germline, CDR1 is SQVTM and CDR2 is ANQGSEA. CDR3 size: 13 residues. Trimming took 6 bases from V and 2 from J, leaving 13 bases between them. CDR3 residues: CSVASHPNTEAFF. DNA for the CDR3: TGCAGCGTAGCTTCCCATCCTAACACTGAAGCTTTCTTT. The whole variable domain, filled in from reference TRBV29-1 and TRBJ1-1, reads SAVISQKPSRDICQRGTSLTIQCQVDSQVTMMFWYRQQPGQSLTLIATANQGSEATYESGFVIDKFPISRPNLTFSTLTVSNMSPEDSSIYLCSVASHPNTEAFFGQGTRLTVV.

This sequence joins TRBV28 and TRBJ2-7; TRBD2 might be the D (5 bases). Germline CDR1 is MDHEN and CDR2 is SYDVKM. The CDR3 contains 16 residues. Trimming took off 3 bases at V and 4 bases at J, with 19 bases between the two ends. The CDR3 reads CASSLGAYLGKYEQYF. The DNA for the CDR3 is TGTGCCAGCAGTTTGGGAGCCTACTTAGGGAAGTACGAGCAGTACTTC.

V gene TRBV9 combines with J gene TRBJ2-3; TRBD2 might be the D (6 bases). Looked up from germline, CDR1 is SGDLS and CDR2 is YYNGEE. Trimming cost V 1 base and J 2 bases, with 11 bases left between them. The CDR3 has 15 residues. Here the CDR3 reads CASSVWGGDTDTQYF. The CDR3 coding sequence is TGTGCCAGCAGCGTATGGGGCGGGGACACAGATACGCAGTATTTT.

CDR3 protein: CASSQVRGAMNTEAFF. The CDR3 DNA reads as TGTGCCAGCAGCCAAGTTAGGGGTGCCATGAACACTGAAGCTTTCTTT. V and J are TRBV3-1 (or the pseudogene TRBV3-2) and TRBJ1-1; possibly TRBD1 for D (5 bases). V was shortened by 1 base and J by 0 bases, with 12 bases between the two germline ends. CDR3 length equals 16 residues. The germline V gene encodes CDR1 LGHDT and CDR2 YNNKEL (reference sequence).

The chain recombines TRBV7-3 with TRBJ1-6, with 7 nucleotides matching TRBD1. V lost 1 base and J lost 7; bases outside the gene matches: 7. This CDR3 is 16 amino acids long. The germline gives CDR1 SGHTA, CDR2 FQGTGA. The CDR3 sequence is CASSLNSVGGNSPLHF. In DNA, the CDR3 is TGTGCCAGCAGCTTAAATTCTGTAGGGGGCAATTCACCCCTCCACTTT.

DNA for the CDR3: TGCGCCAGCAGCCAAGTCGGGGACAGCTACTCCTACGAGCAGTACTTC. This encodes CASSQVGDSYSYEQYF. V usage is TRBV4-3 and J usage is TRBJ2-7; TRBD1 agrees at 7 bases. V lost 1 base and J lost 0; bases outside the gene matches: 6. Germline loops: CDR1 LGHNA, CDR2 YSLEER. The CDR3 has 16 residues.

This chain uses TRBV7-9 with TRBJ2-2, with no clear D. The V and J ends lost 0 bases and 5 bases respectively, with 4 bases between them. Germline V lookup: CDR1 SEHNR, CDR2 FQNEAQ (reference sequence). The CDR3 has 13 amino acids. The CDR3 sequence: CASSLAVTGELFF. The CDR3 DNA follows: TGTGCCAGCAGCTTAGCCGTGACCGGGGAGCTGTTTTTT.

This chain joins TRBV2 and TRBJ2-3; 8 bases are a match to TRBD2. This CDR3 contains 15 residues. Trimming took 6 bases from V and 1 from J; bases not matched to a gene: 6. Germline CDR1 is SNHLY and CDR2 is FYNNEI. CDR3 bases: TGTGCCAGCAGGGGTCTTAGCGGGGGCACAGATACGCAGTATTTT. Translating it yields CASRGLSGGTDTQYF.

The gene calls are TRBV3-1 (or the pseudogene TRBV3-2) and TRBJ2-1; weak D call: TRBD1 (6 bases). V lost 0 bases, J lost 5 bases, and 23 bases lay in between. The germline V gene has CDR1 LGHDT and CDR2 YNNKEL (reference sequence). The CDR3 extends over 19 amino acids. The CDR3: CASSQDQVAGAFGDNEQFF. Here the CDR3 DNA reads TGTGCCAGCAGCCAAGATCAAGTGGCAGGGGCTTTTGGGGACAATGAGCAGTTCTTC.

A single count supports this clone. The chain couples TRBV3-1 (or the pseudogene TRBV3-2) to TRBJ2-3; TRBD2 matches at 8 bases. This CDR3 spans 18 amino acids. The V and J ends lost 4 bases and 1 base, in that order; junction bases with no gene match: 13. Germline CDR1 is LGHDT and CDR2 is YNNKEL (reference sequence). CDR3 nucleotide sequence: TGTGCCAGCAGCCTTTCGTGGCGGGGGGCCGGGGGCACAGATACGCAGTATTTT. It yields the protein CASSLSWRGAGGTDTQYF.

V usage is TRBV19 and J usage is TRBJ1-3, with D possibly being TRBD1 (5 bases). There are 13 residues in the CDR3. The ends were cut back, 10 bases at V and 2 bases at J, with 12 bases in the middle. Germline CDR1 LNHDA, CDR2 SQIVND (reference sequence). For the CDR3, the DNA is TGTGCCACTACGGGGGGTCCTGGAAACACCATATATTTT. Translating gives CATTGGPGNTIYF.

This sequence joins TRBV2 and TRBJ1-2, with D possibly TRBD1 on 6 matching bases. Trimming pared 9 bases from V and 0 bases from J, leaving 17 bases between. The germline CDR1 and CDR2 sequences are SNHLY and FYNNEI. This CDR3 is 15 amino acids long. CDR3 residues: CASSFGGSANYGYTF. The DNA of the CDR3 is TGTGCCAGTTCCTTTGGGGGCAGTGCTAACTATGGCTACACCTTC.

The chain is built from TRBV5-1 and TRBJ2-1; D might be TRBD1 (6 bases). V lost 4 bases and J lost 8, with 19 bases in between. Germline lookup yields CDR1 SGHRS and CDR2 YFSETQ. This CDR3 contains 15 residues. CDR3 in amino acids: CASSLGLGAEDEQFF. In DNA form, the CDR3 reads TGCGCCAGCAGCCTGGGGTTGGGGGCGGAAGATGAGCAGTTCTTC.

The chain couples TRBV4-3 to TRBJ2-5; the match to TRBD1 covers 8 bases. The CDR3 consists of 13 residues. V shed 4 bases and J 5 bases; nucleotides not matched to a gene: 3. The germline gives CDR1 LGHNA, CDR2 YSLEER. The CDR3 here is CASSRRGQETQYF. As DNA, the CDR3 is TGCGCCAGCAGCCGCAGGGGGCAGGAGACCCAGTACTTC.

The chain has TRBV7-3 and TRBJ2-7, with a weak D call TRBD2 (5 bases). CDR1 and CDR2 from the germline V gene are SGHTA and FQGTGA. V was cut by 1 base and J by 7 bases, with 8 bases left in between. CDR3 length equals 12 residues. The DNA of the CDR3 is TGTGCCAGCAGCTTAAAGGGCGGGGAGCAGTACTTC. Amino acid sequence: CASSLKGGEQYF.

The chain carries TRBV2 and TRBJ1-2; unclear D gene. Trimming removed 7 bases from V and 7 bases from J, with 16 bases in between. In germline, CDR1 is SNHLY, CDR2 FYNNEI. This CDR3 is 13 amino acids long. The CDR3 protein is CASIPDLARGYTF. Here the CDR3 DNA reads TGTGCCAGCATCCCGGATCTAGCCCGTGGCTACACCTTC.

V is TRBV29-1 and J is TRBJ1-2, with D possibly matching TRBD1 (5 bases). V lost 7 bases and J lost 1, with 10 bases in between. This CDR3 contains 12 residues. The germline gives CDR1 SQVTM, CDR2 ANQGSEA. The DNA of the CDR3 is TGCAGCGCGAGGGGCCGTAACTATGGCTACACCTTC. It codes for CSARGRNYGYTF.

The gene calls are TRBV7-2 and TRBJ1-2, with D unresolved. The CDR3 runs 18 residues. Trimming shortened V by 2 bases and J by 4 bases, and 23 bases separated the two germline ends. The germline V gene encodes CDR1 SGHTA and CDR2 FQGNSA. The CDR3 sequence: CASSLFQTRHTLPYGYTF. The DNA for the CDR3 is TGTGCCAGCAGCTTATTCCAGACGAGACACACCCTACCCTATGGCTACACCTTC.

The rearrangement joins TRBV29-1 to TRBJ2-5; 7 bases are shared with TRBD2. The CDR3 extends over 11 amino acids. Germline CDR1 SQVTM, CDR2 ANQGSEA. J lost 14 bases, V lost 4 bases, and 10 bases had no gene match. CDR3 protein: CSVVLNLAVYF. The CDR3 DNA sequence: TGCAGCGTTGTGTTAAACCTAGCGGTATACTTC.

The rearrangement joins TRBV19 to TRBJ1-1; no reliable D call. This CDR3 region has 13 residues. V lost 3 bases, J lost 2 bases, and 7 bases lay in between. The germline V gene has CDR1 LNHDA and CDR2 SQIVND (reference sequence). CDR3 protein: CASSMGRNTEAFF. Written as DNA, the CDR3 is TGTGCCAGTAGTATGGGCAGAAACACTGAAGCTTTCTTT.

The rearrangement uses TRBV3-1 (or the pseudogene TRBV3-2) and TRBJ2-1; D is undetermined. V lost 1 base to trimming and J lost 4 bases, with 11 bases between them. Germline lookup yields CDR1 LGHDT and CDR2 YNNKEL (reference sequence). CDR3 size: 15 residues. CDR3 bases: TGTGCCAGCAGCCAAGGACTTCCCTCTTACAATGAGCAGTTCTTC. Its translation: CASSQGLPSYNEQFF.

The genes are TRBV27 and TRBJ1-2, with D perhaps TRBD1 (6 bases). The CDR3 runs to 13 residues. Per the germline V gene, CDR1 is MNHEY and CDR2 is SMNVEV (reference sequence). V shed 6 bases and J shed 4 bases, with 12 bases lying between them. Here the CDR3 DNA reads TGTGCCAGCAGCCGGGACAAAGGCTATGGCTACACCTTC. Translated, it gives CASSRDKGYGYTF.

This clone has only a few counts. This chain connects TRBV3-1 (or the pseudogene TRBV3-2) to TRBJ2-7; D remains ambiguous. CDR1 is LGHDT, CDR2 YNNKEL, per germline (reference sequence). The CDR3 length is 14 residues. The V end was cut by 0 bases, the J end by 9 bases, with 15 bases between. The CDR3 sequence is CASSQEARFSLQYF. CDR3 coding DNA: TGTGCCAGCAGCCAAGAAGCCAGGTTTTCGCTGCAGTACTTC.

The sample holds a few counts of this clone. This rearrangement joins TRBV11-1 to TRBJ2-7, with D perhaps TRBD1 (6 bases). Germline values: CDR1 SGHAT, CDR2 FQDESV (reference sequence). The CDR3 totals 16 residues. Trimming took 5 bases from V and 1 from J, leaving 18 bases between them. The CDR3 region is CASSQNGFTGSYEQYF. The CDR3 DNA follows: TGTGCCAGCAGCCAAAACGGTTTTACAGGGTCCTACGAGCAGTACTTC. Variable domain in full (rest from reference TRBV11-1 and TRBJ2-7): EAEVAQSPRYKITEKSQAVAFWCDPISGHATLYWYRQILGQGPELLVQFQDESVVDDSQLPKDRFSAERLKGVDSTLKIQPAELGDSAMYLCASSQNGFTGSYEQYFGPGTRLTVT.

The CDR3 loop is CASSSTGTSGFRAQYF. The DNA of the CDR3 is TGTGCCAGCAGCTCCACCGGGACTAGCGGATTTAGGGCCCAGTACTTC. The genes are TRBV7-9 and TRBJ2-5; TRBD2 agrees at 11 bases. The germline CDR1 and CDR2 sequences are SEHNR and FQNEAQ (reference sequence). There are 16 residues in the CDR3. The ends lost 4 bases at V and 9 bases at J; junction bases unmatched: 13.

The CDR3 region has the DNA TGTGCCAGCAGCCTATCGGCAGGCGCCTACGAGCAGTACTTC. Protein sequence: CASSLSAGAYEQYF. The genes are TRBV4-2 and TRBJ2-7; unclear D gene. The germline gives CDR1 LGHNA, CDR2 YNFKEQ. The CDR3 loop spans 14 amino acids. V was clipped by 4 bases and J by 2 bases, with 12 bases between them.

The chain combines TRBV28 with TRBJ2-2; TRBD1 matches 10 bases. CDR3 size: 16 residues. V shed 4 bases and J 5 bases; nucleotides not matched to a gene: 7. Germline V gene data show CDR1 as MDHEN and CDR2 as SYDVKM. CDR3: CASSSPGTGVTGELFF. The CDR3 DNA sequence: TGTGCCAGCAGTTCCCCCGGGACAGGGGTAACCGGGGAGCTGTTTTTT.

The J gene is TRBJ1-2, the V gene TRBV28, with D perhaps matching TRBD1 (6 bases). Germline V gene lookup returns CDR1 MDHEN and CDR2 SYDVKM. Trimming cost V 4 bases and J 7 bases, with 10 bases left between them. CDR3 length: 12 residues. Here the CDR3 reads CASSSTTGGYTF. The CDR3 coding sequence is TGTGCCAGCAGTTCTACGACAGGTGGCTACACCTTC.

CDR3: CASSNTNTSRANVLTF. The DNA for the CDR3 is TGCGCCAGCAGTAATACAAACACTAGTCGGGCCAACGTCCTGACTTTC. The V and J genes are TRBV10-2 and TRBJ2-6; D is perhaps TRBD2 (5 bases). V lost 5 bases and J 5 bases, leaving 16 bases between the germline ends. The CDR3 loop spans 16 amino acids. Germline assignment: CDR1 WSHSY and CDR2 SAAADI.

In this sample, this clone turned up a few times. Other DNA sequences in this specimen translate into the identical CDR3. The chain combines TRBV19 with TRBJ1-5; perhaps TRBD1 as D (5 bases). The CDR3 spans 14 residues. Germline assignment: CDR1 LNHDA and CDR2 SQIVND (reference sequence). V lost 9 bases and J lost 4, with 16 bases in between. The CDR3 spells CASQPGGGNQPQHF. CDR3 nucleotides: TGTGCCAGCCAACCCGGGGGAGGGAATCAGCCCCAGCATTTT.

The chain links TRBV19 to TRBJ2-7, with TRBD1 matching over 7 bases. The CDR3 is 15 amino acids. CDR1 and CDR2 from the germline V gene are LNHDA and SQIVND (reference sequence). After removal of 6 bases from V and 0 bases from J, the junction contained 8 bases not matched to a gene. The CDR3 here is CASRSGTAHSYEQYF. Here the CDR3 DNA reads TGTGCCAGTAGGTCCGGGACAGCTCACTCCTACGAGCAGTACTTC.